A single TCR beta chain is shown here with its context. This specimen belongs to a study of T cell responses to AZD1222 COVID-19 vaccine. The table came from immunoSEQ multiplex PCR; TCRdb's copy has only in-frame clones and leaves some out. The data show 120,000 or so clones, 87% seen once. With V trimmed by 4 bases and J by 2 bases, 10 bases remained unmatched. Germline CDR1 MGHRA, CDR2 YSYEKL. There are 16 residues in the CDR3. The chain has TRBV4-1 and TRBJ2-7; 8 bases agree with TRBD1. The sample consisted of peripheral blood, taken on day 0 of AZD1222 vaccination. This receptor was identified in an adult in good health. The CDR3 region has the DNA TGCGCCAGCAGCCCCACTGGGCAGGGGGCGCCCTACGAGCAGTACTTC. Protein product: CASSPTGQGAPYEQYF.